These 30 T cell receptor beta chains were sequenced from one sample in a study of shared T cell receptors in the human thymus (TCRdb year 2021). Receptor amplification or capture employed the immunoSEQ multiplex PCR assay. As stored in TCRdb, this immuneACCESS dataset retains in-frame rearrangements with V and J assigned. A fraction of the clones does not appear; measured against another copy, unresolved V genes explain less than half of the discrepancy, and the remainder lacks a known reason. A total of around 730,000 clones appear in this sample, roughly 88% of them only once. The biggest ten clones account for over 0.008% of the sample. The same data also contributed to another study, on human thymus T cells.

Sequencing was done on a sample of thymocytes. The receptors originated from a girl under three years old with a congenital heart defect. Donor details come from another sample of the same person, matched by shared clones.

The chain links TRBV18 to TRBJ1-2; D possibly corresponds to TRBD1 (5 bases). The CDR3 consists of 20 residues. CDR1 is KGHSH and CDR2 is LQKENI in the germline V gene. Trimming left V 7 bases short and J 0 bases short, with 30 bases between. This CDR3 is CASFLLGSPGRLAANYGYTF. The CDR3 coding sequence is TGTGCCAGCTTCCTCCTCGGTTCCCCAGGGCGGTTGGCAGCTAACTATGGCTACACCTTC.

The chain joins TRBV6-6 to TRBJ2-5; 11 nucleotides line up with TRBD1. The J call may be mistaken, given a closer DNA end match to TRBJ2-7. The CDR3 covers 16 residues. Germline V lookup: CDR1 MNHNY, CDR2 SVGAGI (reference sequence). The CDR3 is CASSYPRTGGFYEQYF. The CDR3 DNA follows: TGTGCCAGCAGTTACCCCCGGACAGGGGGCTTCTACGAGCAGTACTTC.

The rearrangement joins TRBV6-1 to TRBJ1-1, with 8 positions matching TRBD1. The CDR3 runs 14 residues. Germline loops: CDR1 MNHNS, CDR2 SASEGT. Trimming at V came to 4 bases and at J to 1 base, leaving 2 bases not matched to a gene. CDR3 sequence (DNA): TGTGCCAGCAGTGCAGGGGGCCCGAACACTGAAGCTTTCTTT. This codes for CASSAGGPNTEAFF.

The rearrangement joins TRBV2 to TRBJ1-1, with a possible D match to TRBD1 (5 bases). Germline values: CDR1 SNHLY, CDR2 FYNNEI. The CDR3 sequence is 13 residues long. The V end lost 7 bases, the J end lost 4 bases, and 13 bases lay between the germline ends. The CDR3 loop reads CASIRGAFTEAFF. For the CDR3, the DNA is TGTGCCAGCATAAGGGGCGCGTTCACTGAAGCTTTCTTT.

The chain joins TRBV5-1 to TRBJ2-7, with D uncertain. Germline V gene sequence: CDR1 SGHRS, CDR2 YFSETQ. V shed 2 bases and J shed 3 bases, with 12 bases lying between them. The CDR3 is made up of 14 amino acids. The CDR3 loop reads CASSFGQEFYEQYF. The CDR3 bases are TGCGCCAGCAGCTTCGGCCAGGAATTCTACGAGCAGTACTTC.

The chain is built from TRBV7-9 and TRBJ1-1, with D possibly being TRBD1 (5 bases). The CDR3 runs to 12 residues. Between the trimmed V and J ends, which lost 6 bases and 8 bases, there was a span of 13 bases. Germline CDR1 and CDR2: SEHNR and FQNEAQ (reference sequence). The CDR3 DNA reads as TGTGCCAGCAGAACGGACATTACCGAAGCTTTCTTT. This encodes CASRTDITEAFF.

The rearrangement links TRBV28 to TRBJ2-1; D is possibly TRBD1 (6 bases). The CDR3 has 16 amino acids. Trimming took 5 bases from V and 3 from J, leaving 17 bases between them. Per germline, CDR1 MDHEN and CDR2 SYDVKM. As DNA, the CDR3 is TGTGCCAGCAGTCTCTTTCAGGGGCGTAGCTACAATGAGCAGTTCTTC. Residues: CASSLFQGRSYNEQFF.

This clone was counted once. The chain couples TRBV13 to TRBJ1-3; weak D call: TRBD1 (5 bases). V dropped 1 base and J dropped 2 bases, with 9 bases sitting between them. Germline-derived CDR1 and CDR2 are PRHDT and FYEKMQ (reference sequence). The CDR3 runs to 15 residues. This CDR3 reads CASSLDPGPGNTIYF. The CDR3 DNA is TGTGCCAGCAGCTTAGACCCAGGGCCTGGAAACACCATATATTTT. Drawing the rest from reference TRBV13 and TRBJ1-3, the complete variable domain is AAGVIQSPRHLIKEKRETATLKCYPIPRHDTVYWYQQGPGQDPQFLISFYEKMQSDKGSIPDRFSAQQFSDYHSELNMSSLELGDSALYFCASSLDPGPGNTIYFGEGSWLTVV.

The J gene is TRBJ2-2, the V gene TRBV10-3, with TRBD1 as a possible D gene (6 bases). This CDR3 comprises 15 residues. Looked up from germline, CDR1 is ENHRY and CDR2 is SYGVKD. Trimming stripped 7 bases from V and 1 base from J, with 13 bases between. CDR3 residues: CAITPGHLNTGELFF. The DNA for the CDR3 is TGTGCCATCACCCCGGGACACTTGAACACCGGGGAGCTGTTTTTT.

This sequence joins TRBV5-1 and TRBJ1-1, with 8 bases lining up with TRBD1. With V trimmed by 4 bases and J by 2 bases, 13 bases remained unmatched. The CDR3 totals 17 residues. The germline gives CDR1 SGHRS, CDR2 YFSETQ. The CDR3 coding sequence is TGCGCCAGCAGCCCGGACAAGAGGGACAGGATAAACACTGAAGCTTTCTTT. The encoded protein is CASSPDKRDRINTEAFF.

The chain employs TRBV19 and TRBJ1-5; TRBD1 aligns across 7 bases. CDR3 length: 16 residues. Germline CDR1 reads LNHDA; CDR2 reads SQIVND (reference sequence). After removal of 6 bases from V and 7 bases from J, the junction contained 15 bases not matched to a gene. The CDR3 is CASSTSSRQGGQPQHF. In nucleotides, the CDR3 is TGTGCCAGTAGCACTTCCTCTCGACAGGGAGGACAGCCCCAGCATTTT.

This CDR3 reads CASSLAPSIGGSYEQYF. The CDR3 DNA sequence: TGTGCCAGCAGCTTAGCCCCCTCCATCGGGGGATCCTACGAGCAGTACTTC. The gene calls are TRBV7-6 and TRBJ2-7; possible D gene TRBD2, 6 bases. Germline CDR1 and CDR2: SGHVS and FNYEAQ. The CDR3 has 17 amino acids. V gave up 0 bases and J gave up 1 base, with 16 bases separating them.

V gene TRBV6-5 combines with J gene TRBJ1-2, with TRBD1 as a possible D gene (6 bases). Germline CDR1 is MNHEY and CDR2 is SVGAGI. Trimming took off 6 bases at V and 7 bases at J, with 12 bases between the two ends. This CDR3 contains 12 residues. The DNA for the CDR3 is TGTGCCAGCAGCTCCAGGGGAACTGGCTACACCTTC. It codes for CASSSRGTGYTF.

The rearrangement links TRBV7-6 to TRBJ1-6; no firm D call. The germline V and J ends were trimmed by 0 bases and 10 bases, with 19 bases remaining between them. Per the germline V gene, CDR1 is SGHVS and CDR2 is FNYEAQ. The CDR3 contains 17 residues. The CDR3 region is CASSLARSRRVGSPLHF. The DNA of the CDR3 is TGTGCCAGCAGCTTAGCGCGATCCAGGAGGGTAGGGTCACCCCTCCACTTT.

This CDR3 is CASIGGSVNYGYTF. The CDR3 nucleotides are TGTGCCAGTATCGGCGGTTCAGTCAACTATGGCTACACCTTC. The chain uses TRBV19 and TRBJ1-2; D unclear. This CDR3 comprises 14 residues. The V end was cut by 7 bases, the J end by 2 bases, with 14 bases between. Germline V gene data show CDR1 as LNHDA and CDR2 as SQIVND (reference sequence).

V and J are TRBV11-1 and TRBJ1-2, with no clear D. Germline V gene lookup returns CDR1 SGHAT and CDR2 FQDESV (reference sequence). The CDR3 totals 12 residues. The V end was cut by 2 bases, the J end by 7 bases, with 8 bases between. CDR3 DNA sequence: TGTGCCAGCAGCTTATTCGGGGTTGGCTACACCTTC. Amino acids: CASSLFGVGYTF.

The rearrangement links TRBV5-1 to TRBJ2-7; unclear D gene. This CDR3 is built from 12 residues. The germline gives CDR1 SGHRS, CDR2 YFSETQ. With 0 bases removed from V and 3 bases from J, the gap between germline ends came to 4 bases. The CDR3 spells CASSLDIYEQYF. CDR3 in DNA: TGCGCCAGCAGCTTGGATATCTACGAGCAGTACTTC.

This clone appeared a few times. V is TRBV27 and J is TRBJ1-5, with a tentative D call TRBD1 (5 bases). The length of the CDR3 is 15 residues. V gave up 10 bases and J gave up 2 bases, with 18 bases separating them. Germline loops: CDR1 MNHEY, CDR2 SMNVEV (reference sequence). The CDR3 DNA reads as TGTGCCACGGAGACTCAATGGGGGGGCAATCAGCCCCAGCATTTT. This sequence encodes CATETQWGGNQPQHF.

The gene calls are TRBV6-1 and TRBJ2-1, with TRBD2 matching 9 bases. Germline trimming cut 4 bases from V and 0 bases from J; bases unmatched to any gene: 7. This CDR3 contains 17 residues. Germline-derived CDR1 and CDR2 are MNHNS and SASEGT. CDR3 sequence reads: CASSGPSGASSYNEQFF. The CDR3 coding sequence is TGTGCCAGCAGTGGCCCTAGCGGGGCAAGCTCCTACAATGAGCAGTTCTTC.

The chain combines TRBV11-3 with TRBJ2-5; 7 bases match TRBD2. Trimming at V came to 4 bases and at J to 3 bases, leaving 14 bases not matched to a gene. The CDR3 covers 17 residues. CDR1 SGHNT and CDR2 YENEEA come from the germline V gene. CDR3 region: CASSSISGQGGEETQYF. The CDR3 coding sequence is TGTGCCAGCAGCTCGATTTCGGGGCAGGGAGGGGAAGAGACCCAGTACTTC. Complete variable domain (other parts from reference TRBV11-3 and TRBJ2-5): EAGVVQSPRYKIIEKKQPVAFWCNPISGHNTLYWYLQNLGQGPELLIRYENEEAVDDSQLPKDRFSAERLKGVDSTLKIQPAELGDSAVYLCASSSISGQGGEETQYFGPGTRLLVL.

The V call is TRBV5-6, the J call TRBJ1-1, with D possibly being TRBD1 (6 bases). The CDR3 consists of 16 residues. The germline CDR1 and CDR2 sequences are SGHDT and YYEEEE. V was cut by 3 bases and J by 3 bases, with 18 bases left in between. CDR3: CASSSRIRGYYTEAFF. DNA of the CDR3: TGTGCCAGCAGCTCAAGAATCAGGGGCTATTACACTGAAGCTTTCTTT.

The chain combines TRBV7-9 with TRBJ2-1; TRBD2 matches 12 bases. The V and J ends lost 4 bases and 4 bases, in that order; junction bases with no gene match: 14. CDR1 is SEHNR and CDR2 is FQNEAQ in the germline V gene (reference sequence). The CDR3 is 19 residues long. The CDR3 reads CASSSRLAGVPILYNEQFF. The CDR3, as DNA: TGTGCCAGCAGCTCGAGACTAGCGGGGGTCCCAATCCTATACAATGAGCAGTTCTTC.

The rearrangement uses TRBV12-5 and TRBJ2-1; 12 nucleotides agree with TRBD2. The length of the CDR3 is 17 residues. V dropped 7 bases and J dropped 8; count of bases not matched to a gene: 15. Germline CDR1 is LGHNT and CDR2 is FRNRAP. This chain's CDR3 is CASALLSGLAGGHEQFF. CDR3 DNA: TGTGCTAGTGCCCTACTTAGCGGGCTAGCGGGGGGGCATGAGCAGTTCTTC.

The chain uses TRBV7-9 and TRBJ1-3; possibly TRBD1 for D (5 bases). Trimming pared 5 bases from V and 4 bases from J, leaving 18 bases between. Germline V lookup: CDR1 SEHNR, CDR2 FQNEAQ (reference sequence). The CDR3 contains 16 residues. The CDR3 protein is CASSPKSRGRGNTIYF. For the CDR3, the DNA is TGTGCCAGCAGCCCAAAATCGCGGGGGAGAGGAAACACCATATATTTT.

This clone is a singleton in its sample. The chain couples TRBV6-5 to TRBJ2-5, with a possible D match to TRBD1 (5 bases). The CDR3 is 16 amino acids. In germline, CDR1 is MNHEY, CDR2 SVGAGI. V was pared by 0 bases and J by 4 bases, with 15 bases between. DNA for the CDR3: TGTGCCAGCAGTTACTCTGGGGCGTATCTGCCAGAGACCCAGTACTTC. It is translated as CASSYSGAYLPETQYF.

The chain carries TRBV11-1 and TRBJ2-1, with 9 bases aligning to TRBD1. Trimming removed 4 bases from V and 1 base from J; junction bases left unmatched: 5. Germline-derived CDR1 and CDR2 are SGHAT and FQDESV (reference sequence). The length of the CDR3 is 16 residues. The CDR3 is CASSSDGTGSYNEQFF. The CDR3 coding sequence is TGTGCCAGCAGCTCCGACGGGACAGGGTCCTACAATGAGCAGTTCTTC.

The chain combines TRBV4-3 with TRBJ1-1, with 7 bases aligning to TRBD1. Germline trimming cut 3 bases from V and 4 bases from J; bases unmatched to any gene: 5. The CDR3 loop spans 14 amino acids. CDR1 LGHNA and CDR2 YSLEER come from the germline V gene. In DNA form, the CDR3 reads TGCGCCAGCAGCCACTTAGGGGGCATCACTGAAGCTTTCTTT. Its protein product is CASSHLGGITEAFF.

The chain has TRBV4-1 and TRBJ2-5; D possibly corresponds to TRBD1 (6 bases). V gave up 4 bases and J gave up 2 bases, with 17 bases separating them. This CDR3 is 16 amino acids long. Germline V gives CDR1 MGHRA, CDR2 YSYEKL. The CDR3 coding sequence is TGCGCCAGCAGCCCCCCGGGTCCAGGGGATCAAGAGACCCAGTACTTC. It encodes CASSPPGPGDQETQYF.

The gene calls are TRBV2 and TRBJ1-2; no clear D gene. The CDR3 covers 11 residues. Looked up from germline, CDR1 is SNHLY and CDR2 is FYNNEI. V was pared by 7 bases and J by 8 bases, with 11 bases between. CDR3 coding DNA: TGTGCCAGCATCCGAGGGTACGGCTACACCTTC. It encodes CASIRGYGYTF.

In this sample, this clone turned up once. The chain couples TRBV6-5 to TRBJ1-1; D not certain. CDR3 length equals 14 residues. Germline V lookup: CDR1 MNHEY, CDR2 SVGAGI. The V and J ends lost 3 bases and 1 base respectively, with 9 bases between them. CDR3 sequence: CASSYLAGNTEAFF. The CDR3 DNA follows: TGTGCCAGCAGTTATCTCGCGGGGAACACTGAAGCTTTCTTT.